This entry lists 9 T cell receptor beta chains sequenced from one sample in a study of read filtering for tumor transcriptome and immune sequencing. This library used roughly 430 ng RNA and molecular barcoded adaptors spanning alpha/delta and beta/gamma chains. One entry per CDR3 protein results from TCRdb running MiXCR on the reads. Here the sample spans 60,000 to 80,000 distinct CDR3 sequences, approximately 14% being singletons. The sequencing input was a population of CD138-negative cells sorted from bone marrow. The receptors shown here come from a donor at least 40 years old with multiple myeloma.

This clonotype showed up just a few times. This CDR3 is CASSSTGMSANTQYF. The CDR3 DNA reads TGCGCCAGCAGTTCTACAGGGATGAGTGCGAATACGCAGTATTTT. This rearrangement joins TRBV5-1 to TRBJ2-3; D possibly corresponds to TRBD1 (6 bases). The CDR3 is 15 residues long. The V end lost 5 bases, the J end lost 7 bases, and 20 bases lay between the germline ends. Per the germline V gene, CDR1 is SGHRS and CDR2 is YFSETQ.

This clonotype showed up many times. The V and J genes are TRBV29-1 and TRBJ2-7, with 7 bases identical to TRBD2. This CDR3 comprises 13 residues. The V gene end was trimmed by 3 bases and the J gene end by 3 bases; junction bases not matched to a gene: 5. CDR1 is SQVTM, CDR2 ANQGSEA, per germline. CDR3 DNA: TGCAGCGTTGAGGCCCCTAGCGGCTACGAGCAGTACTTC. It yields the protein CSVEAPSGYEQYF.

At least ten counts were recorded for this clonotype. The chain has TRBV2 and TRBJ2-2; D gene ambiguous. With 0 bases removed from V and 7 bases from J, the gap between germline ends came to 6 bases. The germline V gene encodes CDR1 SNHLY and CDR2 FYNNEI. The CDR3 consists of 13 residues. CDR3 bases: TGTGCCAGCAGTGAAGCGCAGTTCGGGGAGCTGTTTTTT. Translated, it gives CASSEAQFGELFF. The whole variable domain, remainder taken from reference TRBV2 and TRBJ2-2, is EPEVTQTPSHQVTQMGQEVILRCVPISNHLYFYWYRQILGQKVEFLVSFYNNEISEKSEIFDDQFSVERPDGSNFTLKIRSTKLEDSAMYFCASSEAQFGELFFGEGSRLTVL.

Worth noting for this clonotype: A single base separates this from a much larger clone, so it may be a read error. The J gene is TRBJ2-7, the V gene TRBV27, with 7 bases fitting TRBD2. After removal of 6 bases from V and 6 bases from J, the junction contained 14 bases not matched to a gene. The germline V gene has CDR1 MNHEY and CDR2 SMNVEV (reference sequence). The CDR3 contains 15 residues. The DNA of the CDR3 is TGTGCCAGCAGCCCCGGGACTTGCGGGAGAACCGAGCAGTACTTC. It yields the protein CASSPGTCGRTEQYF.

This clonotype was seen at least ten times. This chain links TRBV5-1 with TRBJ2-1, with TRBD2 matching over 12 bases. In germline, CDR1 is SGHRS, CDR2 YFSETQ. This CDR3 is built from 16 residues. V lost 5 bases, J lost 6 bases, and 9 bases stayed unmatched. This CDR3 reads CASSLAPGLAGNEQFF. CDR3 DNA sequence: TGCGCCAGCAGTTTAGCCCCGGGACTAGCGGGCAATGAGCAGTTCTTC.

This clonotype was seen repeatedly, ten times or more. This rearrangement joins TRBV25-1 to TRBJ1-6; 11 bases map to TRBD1. This CDR3 has 14 residues. V dropped 4 bases and J dropped 10; count of bases not matched to a gene: 3. Germline-derived CDR1 and CDR2 are MGHDK and SYGVNS. CDR3 in amino acids: CASSGTGGRSPLHF. For the CDR3, the DNA is TGTGCCAGCAGTGGGACAGGGGGCCGGTCACCCCTCCACTTT.

Many counts were recorded for this clonotype. V usage is TRBV9 and J usage is TRBJ2-5; D is ambiguous. CDR3 length: 15 amino acids. In germline, CDR1 is SGDLS, CDR2 YYNGEE. V lost 4 bases and J 8 bases, leaving 21 bases between the germline ends. This chain's CDR3 is CASSPKHPPLDTQYF. The CDR3 nucleotides are TGTGCCAGCAGCCCAAAGCATCCGCCGCTGGACACCCAGTACTTC.

This clonotype showed up many times. The chain couples TRBV21-1 to TRBJ1-1. TRBV21-1 is marked as a pseudogene. The CDR3 loop spans 17 amino acids. The DNA of the CDR3 is TGTGCCAGCAGCAAAAGGGTCAGCTGCGAGGTGAACACTGAAGCTTTCTTT. Its protein product is CASSKRVSCEVNTEAFF.

This clonotype showed up just a few times. The chain combines TRBV11-3 with TRBJ2-7; tentative D call: TRBD1 (5 bases). The DNA end lines up better with TRBJ2-1; the J call may be wrong. The CDR3 contains 14 residues. Germline CDR1 SGHNT, CDR2 YENEEA. CDR3 DNA: TGTGCCAGCAGCTTAGCAGGGCGCTCCTACGAGCAGTTCTTC. Translation gives CASSLAGRSYEQFF.